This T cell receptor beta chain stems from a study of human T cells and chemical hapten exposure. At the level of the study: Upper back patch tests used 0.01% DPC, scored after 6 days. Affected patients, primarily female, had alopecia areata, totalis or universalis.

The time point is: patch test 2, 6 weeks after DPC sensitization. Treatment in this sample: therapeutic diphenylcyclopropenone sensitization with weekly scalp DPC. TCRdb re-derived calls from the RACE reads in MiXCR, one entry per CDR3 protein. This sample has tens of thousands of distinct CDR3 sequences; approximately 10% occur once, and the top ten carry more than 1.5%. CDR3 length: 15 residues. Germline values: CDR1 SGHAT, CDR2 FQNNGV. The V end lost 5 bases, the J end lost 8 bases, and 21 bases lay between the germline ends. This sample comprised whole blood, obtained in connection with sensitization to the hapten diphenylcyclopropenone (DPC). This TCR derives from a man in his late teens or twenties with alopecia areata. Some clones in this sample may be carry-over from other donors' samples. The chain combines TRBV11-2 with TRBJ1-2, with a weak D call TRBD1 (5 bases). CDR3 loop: CASSRGLTWQGGYTF. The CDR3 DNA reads TGTGCCAGCAGCCGGGGGTTGACATGGCAGGGCGGCTACACCTTC. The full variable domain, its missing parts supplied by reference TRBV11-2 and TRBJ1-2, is EAGVAQSPRYKIIEKRQSVAFWCNPISGHATLYWYQQILGQGPKLLIQFQNNGVVDDSQLPKDRFSAERLKGVDSTLKIQPAKLEDSAVYLCASSRGLTWQGGYTFGSGTRLTVV.